The 8 T cell receptor beta chains below come from one sample, sequenced in a study of CD8 T cells in Susac syndrome. Random hexamers served to reverse transcribe about 0.5 to 1 ug RNA. One entry per CDR3 protein, called by TCRdb with MiXCR from the immunoSEQ multiplex PCR reads. The sample has some 130,000 distinct CDR3 sequences, approximately 94% seen once. The sample taken for sequencing was CD4+ T cells from PBMCs. Receptors were obtained from a human donor with multiple sclerosis.

This sequence joins TRBV11-1 and TRBJ2-7; TRBD1 is a possible D gene (5 bases). CDR1 SGHAT and CDR2 FQDESV come from the germline V gene (reference sequence). Trimming shortened V by 8 bases and J by 2 bases, and 13 bases separated the two germline ends. The CDR3 consists of 13 residues. The DNA for the CDR3 is TGTGCCAGCGGGGCAGCCAACCCCTACGAGCAGTACTTC. Encoded protein: CASGAANPYEQYF.

The chain joins TRBV30 to TRBJ2-7; D possibly corresponds to TRBD1 (6 bases). V lost 5 bases and J lost 6, with 14 bases in between. The CDR3 covers 12 residues. Germline V gives CDR1 GTSNPN, CDR2 SVGIG (reference sequence). CDR3 nucleotide sequence: TGTGCCTGGGGGACATACTCTGGCGAGCAGTACTTC. Its translation: CAWGTYSGEQYF.

As for this clonotype: Its ends do not fully match the called genes, so a read error is possible. The chain joins TRBV7-7 to TRBJ2-5, with 12 bases lining up with TRBD2. Germline CDR1 reads SSHAT; CDR2 reads FNYEAQ (reference sequence). CDR3 length equals 16 residues. CDR3 sequence: CASSFRTSGVLETQYF. CDR3 in DNA: TGTGCTAGCAGCTTCCGGACTAGCGGGGTCCTAGAGACCCAGTACTTC.

This chain connects TRBV7-3 to TRBJ2-3; tentatively, D is TRBD2 (5 bases). Between the trimmed V and J ends, which lost 8 bases and 5 bases, there was a span of 11 bases. Germline V gene sequence: CDR1 SGHTA, CDR2 FQGTGA. This CDR3 region has 12 residues. CDR3 in amino acids: CASGRDRDTQYF. CDR3 bases: TGTGCCAGCGGTCGGGATAGAGATACGCAGTATTTT.

V is TRBV7-2 and J is TRBJ2-7; 7 bases map to TRBD1. The germline V gene has CDR1 SGHTA and CDR2 FQGNSA. Losses at the gene ends were 3 bases for V and 2 bases for J; bases not matched to a gene: 13. This CDR3 comprises 17 residues. CDR3 in amino acids: CASSFSMTGFTPYEQYF. CDR3 in DNA: TGTGCCAGCAGCTTCTCAATGACAGGGTTCACCCCCTACGAGCAGTACTTC.

This chain joins TRBV7-7 and TRBJ2-7; 12 nucleotides match TRBD1. Germline-derived CDR1 and CDR2 are SSHAT and FNYEAQ (reference sequence). This CDR3 comprises 13 residues. DNA for the CDR3: TGTGCTGCAGCCGGGACAGGGGGCAACGAGCAGTACTTC. This codes for CAAAGTGGNEQYF.

The chain carries TRBV27 and TRBJ1-2; D gene unclear. V was pared by 5 bases and J by 0 bases, with 7 bases between. The germline V gene has CDR1 MNHEY and CDR2 SMNVEV (reference sequence). The CDR3 totals 13 residues. This CDR3 reads CASSRLPNYGYTF. The CDR3 coding sequence is TGTGCCAGCAGTAGGCTTCCTAACTATGGCTACACCTTC.

The chain is built from TRBV5-1 and TRBJ2-4, with 8 bases identical to TRBD2. CDR1 and CDR2 from the germline V gene are SGHRS and YFSETQ. This CDR3 has 13 residues. Trimming cost V 4 bases and J 10 bases; bases outside gene matches: 7. In nucleotides, the CDR3 is TGCGCCAGCAGCCCACTAGCGGAAGGTATTCAGTACTTC. Its translation: CASSPLAEGIQYF.